Listed below are T cell receptor beta chains from one sample, sequenced in a study of CD8+ T cells in alopecia areata. Only in-frame clones appear in the TCRdb table, and some are missing; sequencing was by immunoSEQ multiplex PCR. The table shows 95,000 to 120,000 clones, with 59% occurring only once. Sequencing was performed on CD8+ T cells sorted from blood. Receptors originate from a human donor in good health. The conserved cysteine and the conserved F or W are not part of the CDR3 here. Each record gives: V gene, J gene, CDR3 protein.

v_call: TRBV28
j_call: TRBJ2-4
cdr3_aa: ASREALAKNIQY

v_call: TRBV14
j_call: TRBJ2-2
cdr3_aa: ASSQAQTKLF

v_call: TRBV7-2
j_call: TRBJ2-7
cdr3_aa: ASSLSRGYEQY

v_call: TRBV28
j_call: TRBJ2-7
cdr3_aa: ASSFLGKGNEQY

v_call: TRBV7-9
j_call: TRBJ2-7
cdr3_aa: ASSDGRQQYEQY

v_call: TRBV30
j_call: TRBJ2-1
cdr3_aa: AWDLSSYNEQF

v_call: TRBV13
j_call: TRBJ2-4
cdr3_aa: ASSIRTGFDKNIQY

v_call: TRBV2
j_call: TRBJ2-4
cdr3_aa: ATTGGPARGFFNIQY

v_call: TRBV11-2
j_call: TRBJ2-3
cdr3_aa: ASSHAADTQY

v_call: TRBV29-1
j_call: TRBJ2-7
cdr3_aa: SVLTGGSYEQY

v_call: TRBV9
j_call: TRBJ2-2
cdr3_aa: ASSLYGGGELF

v_call: TRBV13
j_call: TRBJ2-1
cdr3_aa: ASSERTSGAYNEQF

v_call: TRBV15
j_call: TRBJ2-7
cdr3_aa: ATSRDGGRTYEQY

v_call: TRBV30
j_call: TRBJ2-5
cdr3_aa: AWRAEGETQY

v_call: TRBV7-9
j_call: TRBJ2-1
cdr3_aa: ASTRRRESYNEQF

v_call: TRBV5-4
j_call: TRBJ1-1
cdr3_aa: ASSGAFTEAF

v_call: TRBV14
j_call: TRBJ2-2
cdr3_aa: ASSQDKSTSGGYTGELF

v_call: TRBV28
j_call: TRBJ2-3
cdr3_aa: ASSTITGTGINIGDTQY

v_call: TRBV2
j_call: TRBJ1-5
cdr3_aa: ASSEALGVEQPQH

v_call: TRBV4-3
j_call: TRBJ1-2
cdr3_aa: ASSQDRANYGYT

v_call: TRBV5-4
j_call: TRBJ2-3
cdr3_aa: ASSFLAGSRGDTQY

v_call: TRBV7-6
j_call: TRBJ1-2
cdr3_aa: ASSPAGTGVYGYT

v_call: TRBV27
j_call: TRBJ1-5
cdr3_aa: ASSFLGGNQPQH

v_call: TRBV28
j_call: TRBJ2-5
cdr3_aa: ASSPVRVVETQY

v_call: TRBV23-1
j_call: TRBJ1-6
cdr3_aa: ASHSRPARSWSSYNSPLH

v_call: TRBV27
j_call: TRBJ2-1
cdr3_aa: AEHRGYNEQF

v_call: TRBV5-1
j_call: TRBJ1-1
cdr3_aa: ASSLRGGSNTEAF

v_call: TRBV4-3
j_call: TRBJ2-2
cdr3_aa: ASSHILAGGPGELF